The clone carrying this T cell receptor (beta chain) was counted many times. The antigen remains undetermined. Axillary draining lymph nodes of breast cancer patients supplied the node samples. These data originate in a study of breast tumors, draining lymph nodes, adjacent tissues. With 1 base removed from V and 4 bases from J, the gap between germline ends came to 3 bases. There are 12 residues in the CDR3. CDR1 is SGHTS, CDR2 YDEGEE, per germline. Study-level points and caveats: Findings are consistent with lymph node origin and intratumoral expansion of most tumor T cells. Compared with basal-like, luminal-like tumors shared significantly more repertoire with nontumor tissue. Data only fit, rather than demonstrated, lymph node origin of most tumor T cells. Tumor TCR diversity was below lymph nodes but above nontumor tissue.

Using its own MiXCR run on the multiplex PCR reads, TCRdb lists one record per CDR3 protein. The table lists approximately 100,000 distinct CDR3 sequences, 21% of them singletons. This receptor was taken from a female donor with breast cancer. Some clones in this sample may be carry-over from other donors' samples. The chain carries TRBV5-8 and TRBJ2-1; no clear D. The sequenced sample was axillary lymph node tissue. CDR3 protein: CASSLIYNEQFF. The CDR3 nucleotides are TGTGCCAGCAGCTTGATTTACAATGAGCAGTTCTTC.